Listed below are T cell receptor beta chains from one sample, sequenced in a study of cytomegalovirus exposure and HLA in healthy donors. The repertoire was sequenced with immunoSEQ multiplex PCR; TCRdb's copy has only in-frame clones and lacks some. The sample contains more than 80,000 clones, around 71% of which appear only once. Sequenced input: PBMCs. Source of these receptors: a boy aged 10-17 years in good health and CMV-seronegative. CDR3s include the opening cysteine and the closing phenylalanine or tryptophan. A D gene is named only where the DNA matches it firmly. Part of the rows lack a size; the others show once, few, many or a class for expanded clones.

TRBD1	few	TRBV7-9	TRBJ1-2	CASSLVGQGSGYTF	TGTGCCAGCAGCTTAGTAGGACAGGGGAGTGGCTACACCTTC
-	-	TRBV4-3	TRBJ1-5	CASSQDLGRSNQPQHF	TGCGCCAGCAGCCAAGATTTGGGCCGTAGCAATCAGCCCCAGCATTTT
TRBD2	-	TRBV30	TRBJ2-3	CAWRGLAGLTDTQYF	TGTGCCTGGAGGGGGCTAGCGGGACTCACAGATACGCAGTATTTT
-	few	TRBV19	TRBJ1-2	CASSPWTASNYGYTF	TGTGCCAGTAGTCCCTGGACAGCCTCTAACTATGGCTACACCTTC
TRBD1	few	TRBV25-1	TRBJ2-3	CASSTGGTDTQYF	TGTGCCAGCTCGACAGGGGGCACAGATACGCAGTATTTT
TRBD1	few	TRBV4-1	TRBJ1-1	CASSPVTGTVWEAFF	TGCGCCAGCAGCCCCGTAACCGGGACAGTCTGGGAAGCTTTCTTT
TRBD1	-	TRBV2	TRBJ2-7	CASTTGTHEQYF	TGTGCCAGTACGACAGGGACGCACGAGCAGTACTTC
-	-	TRBV10-1	TRBJ2-7	CASSEARSSYEQYF	TGCGCCAGCAGTGAGGCTAGGAGCTCCTACGAGCAGTACTTC
-	-	TRBV11-2	TRBJ2-1	CASSLTGNYNEQFF	TGTGCCAGCAGCTTAACAGGGAACTACAATGAGCAGTTCTTC
TRBD1	few	TRBV5-1	TRBJ2-3	CASSAGQGTSADTQYF	TGCGCCAGCAGCGCGGGACAGGGAACAAGCGCAGATACGCAGTATTTT
-	few	TRBV27	TRBJ1-1	CASSLWPGTEAFF	TGTGCCAGCAGTTTATGGCCGGGCACTGAAGCTTTCTTT
-	-	TRBV13	TRBJ1-6	CASILRGGPLTPLHF	TGTGCCAGCATCTTAAGGGGGGGGCCGTTGACGCCCCTCCACTTT
-	-	TRBV30	TRBJ1-3	CAWSGLSDRYSGNTIYF	TGTGCCTGGAGTGGCCTATCGGACAGATACTCTGGAAACACCATATATTTT
TRBD1	-	TRBV30	TRBJ2-1	CAWSVRQGVGNEQFF	TGTGCCTGGAGTGTAAGACAGGGGGTTGGGAATGAGCAGTTCTTC
-	-	TRBV27	TRBJ2-7	CASSFGGLSYEQYF	TGTGCCAGCAGTTTTGGGGGCCTCTCCTACGAGCAGTACTTC
TRBD2	-	TRBV5-1	TRBJ2-3	CASSLAGLAGVSDTQYF	TGCGCCAGCAGCTTGGCCGGATTAGCGGGGGTCTCAGATACGCAGTATTTT
-	-	TRBV4-3	TRBJ1-6	CASSQGPERSYNSPLHF	TGCGCCAGCAGCCAAGGACCTGAGAGGTCCTATAATTCACCCCTCCACTTT
-	-	TRBV28	TRBJ1-1	CASSYFGGTEAFF	TGTGCCAGCAGCTACTTCGGGGGGACTGAAGCTTTCTTT
TRBD2	-	TRBV7-9	TRBJ2-3	CASSFSGSTDTQYF	TGTGCCAGCAGCTTTAGCGGGAGCACAGATACGCAGTATTTT
-	-	TRBV7-9	TRBJ1-5	CASSLDGANNQPQHF	TGTGCCAGCAGCTTAGATGGGGCTAACAATCAGCCCCAGCATTTT
-	-	TRBV30	TRBJ1-5	CAWSKAPSNQPQHF	TGTGCCTGGAGTAAAGCGCCCAGCAATCAGCCCCAGCATTTT
-	-	TRBV5-6	TRBJ1-5	CASSLAREGNQPQHF	TGTGCCAGCAGCTTGGCCAGGGAAGGTAATCAGCCCCAGCATTTT
-	many	TRBV29-1	TRBJ1-1	CSVAGLGAFF	TGCAGCGTCGCAGGGTTGGGGGCTTTCTTT
TRBD1	few	TRBV6-6	TRBJ1-5	CASRMTGPDQPQHF	TGTGCCAGCAGGATGACAGGGCCCGATCAGCCCCAGCATTTT
TRBD2	-	TRBV5-4	TRBJ2-3	CASSLRLAGVTDTQYF	TGTGCCAGCAGCCTACGACTAGCGGGGGTCACAGATACGCAGTATTTT
-	-	TRBV7-9	TRBJ2-1	CASSLGDEQFF	TGTGCCAGCAGCTTAGGCGATGAGCAGTTCTTC
-	few	TRBV11-2	TRBJ1-2	CASYGAAKENGYTF	TGTGCCAGCTATGGGGCGGCGAAGGAGAATGGCTACACCTTC
TRBD1	-	TRBV7-3	TRBJ1-1	CASSLGGWTGGTEAFF	TGTGCCAGCAGCTTAGGGGGGTGGACAGGGGGCACTGAAGCTTTCTTT
-	-	TRBV28	TRBJ1-5	CASKSYNQPQHF	TGTGCCAGCAAGAGTTACAATCAGCCCCAGCATTTT
-	-	TRBV9	TRBJ1-1	CASSVAGEGGPEAFF	TGTGCCAGCAGCGTGGCAGGGGAAGGAGGCCCTGAAGCTTTCTTT
TRBD2	-	TRBV6-1	TRBJ2-1	CASSERTTSGSAEQFF	TGTGCCAGCAGTGAGAGGACGACTAGCGGGAGTGCTGAGCAGTTCTTC
-	-	TRBV6-1	TRBJ1-5	CASSEGRADNQPQHF	TGTGCCAGCAGTGAAGGGCGGGCAGACAATCAGCCCCAGCATTTT
-	-	TRBV2	TRBJ2-7	CASSYGEVAYEQYF	TGTGCCAGCAGTTATGGTGAGGTGGCCTACGAGCAGTACTTC
TRBD1	-	TRBV29-1	TRBJ2-2	CSVDPNRGTGELFF	TGCAGCGTTGACCCTAACAGGGGCACCGGGGAGCTGTTTTTT
-	-	TRBV15	TRBJ2-7	CATSTSIRGEQYF	TGTGCCACCAGCACAAGTATAAGGGGCGAGCAGTACTTC
TRBD2	-	TRBV4-1	TRBJ2-1	CASKRLAIGSSYNEQFF	TGCGCCAGCAAGAGACTAGCAATAGGGAGCTCCTACAATGAGCAGTTCTTC
-	-	TRBV19	TRBJ1-1	CASSTLLGGVVNTEAFF	TGTGCCAGTAGTACCCTATTAGGAGGCGTCGTGAACACTGAAGCTTTCTTT
TRBD1	few	TRBV2	TRBJ1-5	CASSKDRASNQPQHF	TGTGCCAGCAGTAAGGACAGGGCTAGCAATCAGCCCCAGCATTTT
-	-	TRBV9	TRBJ2-7	CASSVQGRSSYEQYF	TGTGCCAGCAGCGTACAAGGTCGGAGTTCCTACGAGCAGTACTTC
-	-	TRBV6-5	TRBJ1-2	CASNRPQGDGYTF	TGTGCCAGCAACCGCCCACAGGGAGATGGCTACACCTTC
-	-	TRBV6-5	TRBJ1-2	CASSYSRIPYGYTF	TGTGCCAGCAGTTACTCGCGGATTCCCTATGGCTACACCTTC